What follows are 26 T cell receptor beta chains derived from one specimen sequenced in a study of T cell changes during pregnancy in multiple sclerosis. Sequenced by immunoSEQ multiplex PCR; TCRdb stores in-frame clones only, minus some. This repertoire shows tens of thousands of clones, 80% to 95% found once; its top ten account for around 0.16%. The source was CD4+ T cells from peripheral blood mononuclear cells, collected after pregnancy. The receptors come from a female donor in good health, enrolled as a control in a pregnancy study.

V and J are TRBV7-2 and TRBJ1-2; D perhaps matches TRBD1 (5 bases). Trimming took 3 bases from V and 2 from J, leaving 10 bases between them. Germline lookup yields CDR1 SGHTA and CDR2 FQGNSA. The CDR3 loop spans 14 amino acids. In nucleotides, the CDR3 is TGTGCCAGCAGCTTGTATGGGGCGAACTATGGCTACACCTTC. Translating it yields CASSLYGANYGYTF.

The chain employs TRBV4-3 and TRBJ1-2, with 7 nucleotides matching TRBD1. J gave up 4 bases and V 0 bases, and 8 bases lay outside the gene matches. Per the germline V gene, CDR1 is LGHNA and CDR2 is YSLEER. This CDR3 has 16 residues. This CDR3 reads CASSQETGRTPYGYTF. DNA of the CDR3: TGCGCCAGCAGCCAAGAGACAGGGAGGACGCCCTATGGCTACACCTTC.

This chain joins TRBV30 and TRBJ1-5; 9 nucleotides line up with TRBD1. In germline, CDR1 is GTSNPN, CDR2 SVGIG (reference sequence). J gave up 1 base and V 2 bases, and 15 bases lay outside the gene matches. This CDR3 spans 19 amino acids. The CDR3 sequence is CAWSPPRGTGRLSNQPQHF. The CDR3 DNA is TGTGCCTGGAGTCCACCTAGAGGGACAGGGAGATTGAGCAATCAGCCCCAGCATTTT.

The V call is TRBV4-3, the J call TRBJ2-1; D gene unclear. V lost 0 bases, J lost 3 bases, and 9 bases lay in between. The CDR3 contains 15 residues. Germline-derived CDR1 and CDR2 are LGHNA and YSLEER. DNA of the CDR3: TGCGCCAGCAGCCAAGAGGGCCGAAACTACAATGAGCAGTTCTTC. Translation gives CASSQEGRNYNEQFF.

V gene TRBV6-5 combines with J gene TRBJ1-2; 9 bases are a match to TRBD1. V shed 2 bases and J 7 bases; nucleotides not matched to a gene: 8. The CDR3 extends over 15 amino acids. Germline V lookup: CDR1 MNHEY, CDR2 SVGAGI. The CDR3 region is CASSYGRTGVSGYTF. Written as DNA, the CDR3 is TGTGCCAGCAGTTACGGGAGGACAGGGGTCTCTGGCTACACCTTC.

The gene calls are TRBV7-2 and TRBJ2-3; D might be TRBD2 (6 bases). The length of the CDR3 is 12 residues. Germline CDR1 SGHTA, CDR2 FQGNSA. V lost 5 bases, J lost 7 bases, and 10 bases lay in between. The CDR3 coding sequence is TGTGCCAGCAGCCATGGGAGGAATACGCAGTATTTT. This codes for CASSHGRNTQYF.

The chain combines TRBV7-8 with TRBJ1-4, with D hard to call. Germline CDR1 and CDR2: SGHVS and FQNEAQ. The CDR3 is made up of 12 amino acids. V shed 4 bases and J shed 13 bases, with 13 bases lying between them. This chain's CDR3 is CASSSDPGRLFF. The DNA for the CDR3 is TGTGCCAGCAGCTCAGACCCGGGAAGACTGTTTTTT.

The V gene is TRBV28, the J gene TRBJ2-7, with D perhaps TRBD1 (6 bases). Germline loops: CDR1 MDHEN, CDR2 SYDVKM. This CDR3 has 15 amino acids. Trimming cost V 2 bases and J 2 bases, with 13 bases left between them. CDR3 loop: CASSLGGRAPYEQYF. In DNA, the CDR3 is TGTGCCAGCAGTTTAGGGGGCAGGGCTCCCTACGAGCAGTACTTC.

The chain carries TRBV11-2 and TRBJ2-5; D unclear. Trimming took 4 bases from V and 2 from J, leaving 11 bases between them. There are 14 residues in the CDR3. Per germline, CDR1 SGHAT and CDR2 FQNNGV. The CDR3 coding sequence is TGTGCCAGCAGCTCTCGGAGAGAACAAGAGACCCAGTACTTC. It translates to CASSSRREQETQYF.

The genes are TRBV7-3 and TRBJ1-2; D uncertain. The CDR3 loop spans 13 amino acids. V lost 5 bases and J lost 0, with 7 bases in between. Germline V CDR1 and CDR2: SGHTA, FQGTGA. The chain's CDR3 is CASSLTPNYGYTF. The CDR3 DNA is TGTGCCAGCAGCCTTACACCTAACTATGGCTACACCTTC.

The genes are TRBV6-5 and TRBJ2-2; possibly TRBD2 for D (5 bases). From germline, CDR1 is MNHEY and CDR2 SVGAGI. V was clipped by 6 bases and J by 5 bases, with 10 bases between them. The CDR3 runs to 13 residues. CDR3 region: CASSEGLTGELFF. For the CDR3, the DNA is TGTGCCAGCAGCGAAGGACTTACCGGGGAGCTGTTTTTT.

The gene calls are TRBV7-2 and TRBJ1-4, with a tentative D call TRBD1 (5 bases). Trimming removed 4 bases from V and 0 bases from J, with 12 bases in between. Germline values: CDR1 SGHTA, CDR2 FQGNSA. The CDR3 covers 16 residues. The CDR3 region is CASSSGVFSTNEKLFF. The CDR3 DNA follows: TGTGCCAGCAGCTCGGGGGTTTTCTCAACTAATGAAAAACTGTTTTTT.

The chain employs TRBV4-3 and TRBJ1-5; D is ambiguous. V lost 1 base, J lost 9 bases, and 13 bases lay in between. Per the germline V gene, CDR1 is LGHNA and CDR2 is YSLEER. There are 14 residues in the CDR3. The CDR3 region has the DNA TGCGCCAGCAGCCAAGGGTCTCAGGTGGGGCCCCAGCATTTT. Translating gives CASSQGSQVGPQHF.

The chain couples TRBV18 to TRBJ1-1; 9 bases line up with TRBD1. This CDR3 is 16 amino acids long. Trimming took 3 bases from V and 13 from J; bases not matched to a gene: 18. CDR1 is KGHSH and CDR2 is LQKENI in the germline V gene. The CDR3 sequence is CASSPIGVKDRGGIFF. CDR3 bases: TGTGCCAGCTCACCGATTGGGGTTAAGGACAGGGGAGGAATTTTCTTT.

The chain carries TRBV6-5 and TRBJ1-5; a possible D gene is TRBD1 (5 bases). V lost 6 bases, J lost 9 bases, and 18 bases lay in between. Germline V gives CDR1 MNHEY, CDR2 SVGAGI. This CDR3 contains 14 residues. The chain's CDR3 is CASSRTGLYGPQHF. The CDR3 coding sequence is TGTGCCAGCAGCCGGACGGGACTCTATGGGCCCCAGCATTTT.

This clone has a single count. The CDR3 reads CASSSRQGGETQYF. The DNA of the CDR3 is TGCGCCAGCAGCAGTCGACAGGGCGGGGAGACCCAGTACTTC. The V and J genes are TRBV5-1 and TRBJ2-5, with TRBD1 identical over 7 bases. The CDR3 sequence is 14 residues long. V lost 4 bases, J lost 5 bases, and 8 bases stayed unmatched. CDR1 is SGHRS, CDR2 YFSETQ, per germline.

CDR3 nucleotide sequence: TGCGCCAGCAGTCCGGGGGTAGAGTCCTACAATGAGCAGTTCTTC. Amino acids: CASSPGVESYNEQFF. The V and J genes are TRBV5-1 and TRBJ2-1, with a tentative D call TRBD2 (6 bases). Germline assignment: CDR1 SGHRS and CDR2 YFSETQ. With 5 bases removed from V and 1 base from J, the gap between germline ends came to 13 bases. The CDR3 totals 15 residues.

This sequence joins TRBV4-2 and TRBJ1-1; a weak D match, TRBD1 (6 bases). CDR1 and CDR2 from the germline V gene are LGHNA and YNFKEQ. The V and J ends lost 1 base and 8 bases respectively, with 23 bases between them. The CDR3 is 17 residues long. The CDR3 here is CASSQARGGAPILEAFF. The CDR3 bases are TGTGCCAGCAGCCAAGCACGGGGGGGGGCGCCGATTTTGGAAGCTTTCTTT.

The chain employs TRBV7-3 and TRBJ2-6; D is uncertain. This CDR3 comprises 12 residues. V lost 8 bases to trimming and J lost 4 bases, with 6 bases between them. CDR1 and CDR2 (germline): SGHTA, FQGTGA. The CDR3 bases are TGTGCCAGCTCTACCGGGGCCAACGTCCTGACTTTC. It encodes CASSTGANVLTF.

The chain joins TRBV4-1 to TRBJ1-2; no reliable D call. The germline V gene encodes CDR1 MGHRA and CDR2 YSYEKL. V shed 4 bases and J shed 4 bases, with 13 bases lying between them. The CDR3 has 14 amino acids. The CDR3 loop is CASSRDGGVYGYTF. The CDR3 DNA reads TGCGCCAGCAGCCGAGACGGTGGAGTCTATGGCTACACCTTC.

The gene calls are TRBV19 and TRBJ1-6; D not certain. The V and J ends lost 7 bases and 7 bases respectively, with 17 bases between them. The V gene's germline CDR1 is LNHDA and CDR2 SQIVND (reference sequence). The CDR3 is made up of 15 amino acids. The CDR3 coding sequence is TGTGCCAGTACTCTTAAAGCGGTTCCCAATTCACCCCTCCACTTT. This translates into CASTLKAVPNSPLHF.

This clone has only one observation. V is TRBV5-1 and J is TRBJ2-7, with D unclear. The CDR3 runs to 16 residues. The V end was cut by 6 bases, the J end by 3 bases, with 22 bases between. The germline V gene has CDR1 SGHRS and CDR2 YFSETQ. CDR3 amino acids: CASTSAGLNGNYEQYF. In DNA, the CDR3 is TGCGCCAGCACCTCGGCAGGCCTCAACGGAAACTACGAGCAGTACTTC.

This chain uses TRBV5-6 with TRBJ1-1; D is perhaps TRBD1 (5 bases). The CDR3 length is 16 residues. In germline, CDR1 is SGHDT, CDR2 YYEEEE. The V end was cut by 0 bases, the J end by 5 bases, with 17 bases between. The CDR3 nucleotides read TGTGCCAGCAGCTTGGAGGCCGGCAGGGTGTGGACTGAAGCTTTCTTT. This gives the protein CASSLEAGRVWTEAFF.

V gene TRBV30 combines with J gene TRBJ1-1; TRBD1 aligns across 10 bases. The CDR3 extends over 13 amino acids. The germline V gene encodes CDR1 GTSNPN and CDR2 SVGIG (reference sequence). The ends lost 3 bases at V and 11 bases at J; junction bases unmatched: 9. As DNA, the CDR3 is TGTGCCTGGAGCGGGACAGGGGCCCATCGGGCTTTCTTT. Translation gives CAWSGTGAHRAFF.

The chain links TRBV7-2 to TRBJ2-2; tentative D call: TRBD1 (6 bases). The CDR3 is 16 residues long. Per the germline V gene, CDR1 is SGHTA and CDR2 is FQGNSA. V was pared by 5 bases and J by 1 base, with 14 bases between. The CDR3 DNA reads TGTGCCAGCAGCCCGCAGGGGCCCGAGAACACCGGGGAGCTGTTTTTT. Translated, it gives CASSPQGPENTGELFF. Full variable domain (rest looked up from reference TRBV7-2 and TRBJ2-2): GAGVSQSPSNKVTEKGKDVELRCDPISGHTALYWYRQSLGQGLEFLIYFQGNSAPDKSGLPSDRFSAERTGGSVSTLTIQRTQQEDSAVYLCASSPQGPENTGELFFGEGSRLTVL.

J is TRBJ1-5 and V is TRBV2; tentatively, D is TRBD1 (5 bases). V was trimmed by 6 bases and J by 4 bases, leaving 13 bases between them. There are 14 residues in the CDR3. Germline V gives CDR1 SNHLY, CDR2 FYNNEI. The CDR3 sequence: CASRQSQGNQPQHF. The DNA for the CDR3 is TGTGCCAGCAGACAAAGTCAGGGAAATCAGCCCCAGCATTTT.